The 31 T cell receptor beta chains given below trace back to one sample, sequenced in a study of PD-1 blockade in classical Hodgkin lymphoma. The time point here: cycle 4 day 1 (C4D1), after around six weeks of nivolumab. Relapse after autologous stem cell transplantation occurred in every patient, and brentuximab vedotin exposure varied. Assay used: immunoSEQ multiplex PCR; TCRdb lists only in-frame clones, some missing. The sample lists around 90,000 clones, around 80% seen once, with about 9.4% in the top ten. The sample in question was peripheral blood mononuclear cells (PBMCs), obtained before the fourth cycle of nivolumab. The receptors stem from a human donor with classical Hodgkin lymphoma.

V is TRBV12-5 and J is TRBJ2-2; 14 nucleotides line up with TRBD2. Germline loops: CDR1 LGHNT, CDR2 FRNRAP. The length of the CDR3 is 19 residues. Trimming at V came to 1 base and at J to 0 bases, leaving 4 bases not matched to a gene. This chain's CDR3 is CASGLAGTSGGANTGELFF. For the CDR3, the DNA is TGTGCTAGTGGTTTGGCGGGGACTAGCGGGGGTGCGAACACCGGGGAGCTGTTTTTT.

This clone was seen just once. J is TRBJ1-4 and V is TRBV10-3, with TRBD1 matching 10 bases. The trim removed 5 bases at V and 5 bases at J, leaving 2 bases unmatched. The CDR3 runs to 14 residues. Germline V gives CDR1 ENHRY, CDR2 SYGVKD. The CDR3: CAISQGQGNEKLFF. The CDR3 DNA reads as TGTGCCATCAGTCAGGGACAGGGGAATGAAAAACTGTTTTTT.

This chain links TRBV10-3 with TRBJ1-4; D is unresolved. The CDR3 covers 12 residues. Germline V gene sequence: CDR1 ENHRY, CDR2 SYGVKD. With 3 bases removed from V and 4 bases from J, the gap between germline ends came to 3 bases. DNA for the CDR3: TGTGCCATCAGTGATGATAATGAAAAACTGTTTTTT. Its translation: CAISDDNEKLFF.

V usage is TRBV7-6 and J usage is TRBJ2-1; TRBD2 aligns across 9 bases. V lost 0 bases to trimming and J lost 7 bases; unmatched junction nucleotides: 1. The CDR3 runs to 14 residues. Germline CDR1 SGHVS, CDR2 FNYEAQ. DNA for the CDR3: TGTGCCAGCAGCTTAGCTAGCGGGAGTAATGAGCAGTTCTTC. It encodes CASSLASGSNEQFF.

This clone was picked up one time. In nucleotides, the CDR3 is TGTGCCAGCACGTCCGGGACTAGCGGCTCAGATACGCAGTATTTT. It codes for CASTSGTSGSDTQYF. This chain uses TRBV27 with TRBJ2-3; TRBD2 aligns across 11 bases. Germline loops: CDR1 MNHEY, CDR2 SMNVEV (reference sequence). J was trimmed by 4 bases and V by 7 bases; bases with no gene match: 7. The CDR3 totals 15 residues.

The V gene is TRBV4-1, the J gene TRBJ2-7; perhaps TRBD1 as D (5 bases). The CDR3 is made up of 14 amino acids. V was trimmed by 2 bases and J by 2 bases, leaving 10 bases between them. Germline V gene sequence: CDR1 MGHRA, CDR2 YSYEKL. DNA of the CDR3: TGCGCCAGCAGCCAATTACTGGGGCCCTACGAGCAGTACTTC. Translated: CASSQLLGPYEQYF.

The V gene is TRBV7-2, the J gene TRBJ2-1; D is perhaps TRBD2 (6 bases). This CDR3 is 17 amino acids long. The ends were cut back, 5 bases at V and 7 bases at J, with 24 bases in the middle. Germline CDR1 is SGHTA and CDR2 is FQGNSA. CDR3 nucleotide sequence: TGTGCCAGCAGCCTCGGACCCTCTAGCCGGGGGAGGAATGAGCAGTTCTTC. It yields the protein CASSLGPSSRGRNEQFF.

The chain has TRBV7-9 and TRBJ2-2; the D is unclear. The V end lost 6 bases, the J end lost 2 bases, and 4 bases lay between the germline ends. Germline V lookup: CDR1 SEHNR, CDR2 FQNEAQ (reference sequence). The CDR3 loop spans 12 amino acids. CDR3: CASRQNTGELFF. In nucleotides, the CDR3 is TGTGCCAGCAGACAAAACACCGGGGAGCTGTTTTTT.

This sequence joins TRBV27 and TRBJ2-2, with D perhaps TRBD2 (6 bases). The CDR3 is 15 amino acids. Trimming shortened V by 6 bases and J by 1 base, and 12 bases separated the two germline ends. Germline CDR1 MNHEY, CDR2 SMNVEV (reference sequence). CDR3 coding DNA: TGTGCCAGCAGAGAGCTAGCGTTGAACACCGGGGAGCTGTTTTTT. Amino acid sequence: CASRELALNTGELFF.

This sequence joins TRBV19 and TRBJ2-1, with D possibly TRBD2 on 7 matching bases. The germline V gene encodes CDR1 LNHDA and CDR2 SQIVND (reference sequence). The CDR3 runs 13 residues. The V and J ends lost 6 bases and 6 bases respectively, with 12 bases between them. CDR3 residues: CASRRGGRNEQFF. As DNA, the CDR3 is TGTGCCAGTAGGAGGGGGGGGCGCAATGAGCAGTTCTTC.

This sequence joins TRBV4-2 and TRBJ2-1; the D is unclear. The CDR3 consists of 13 residues. CDR1 and CDR2 from the germline V gene are LGHNA and YNFKEQ. Trimming left V 1 base short and J 8 bases short, with 9 bases between. The CDR3 region is CASSQARADEQFF. The CDR3, as DNA: TGTGCCAGCAGCCAAGCTAGGGCGGATGAGCAGTTCTTC.

This clone occurred once. This chain connects TRBV13 to TRBJ1-2; D is unresolved. Trimming took off 5 bases at V and 4 bases at J, with 23 bases between the two ends. The CDR3 consists of 17 residues. CDR1 PRHDT and CDR2 FYEKMQ come from the germline V gene (reference sequence). The CDR3 here is CASSLEIGLQWSYGYTF. The DNA of the CDR3 is TGTGCCAGCAGCCTAGAGATTGGTCTCCAGTGGAGCTATGGCTACACCTTC.

This chain uses TRBV5-1 with TRBJ2-3; 14 bases align to TRBD2. Germline assignment: CDR1 SGHRS and CDR2 YFSETQ. CDR3 length: 20 amino acids. The trim removed 4 bases at V and 2 bases at J, leaving 15 bases unmatched. The chain's CDR3 is CASSRGPGLAGEDLTDTQYF. Written as DNA, the CDR3 is TGCGCCAGCAGCCGGGGCCCGGGACTAGCGGGGGAGGATCTCACAGATACGCAGTATTTT.

The CDR3 DNA reads TGTGCCAGCAGCCCGGGGGGCTGGGGAAACACCATATATTTT. It encodes CASSPGGWGNTIYF. The V call is TRBV5-4, the J call TRBJ1-3; possible D gene TRBD1, 6 bases. This CDR3 contains 14 residues. The germline V gene has CDR1 SGHNT and CDR2 YYREEE (reference sequence). Trimming took 4 bases from V and 4 from J, leaving 12 bases between them. The full variable domain, with the rest looked up from reference TRBV5-4 and TRBJ1-3, is ETGVTQSPTHLIKTRGQQVTLRCSSQSGHNTVSWYQQALGQGPQFIFQYYREEENGRGNFPPRFSGLQFPNYSSELNVNALELDDSALYLCASSPGGWGNTIYFGEGSWLTVV.

This chain uses TRBV6-5 with TRBJ2-5; TRBD2 matches at 11 bases. This CDR3 is built from 14 residues. V was clipped by 7 bases and J by 5 bases; unmatched bases: 6. Germline CDR1 MNHEY, CDR2 SVGAGI. This chain's CDR3 is CASIGLAGGETQYF. DNA of the CDR3: TGTGCCAGCATAGGACTAGCGGGCGGGGAGACCCAGTACTTC.

The chain is built from TRBV28 and TRBJ2-1; TRBD2 might be the D (5 bases). The CDR3 contains 15 residues. Per germline, CDR1 MDHEN and CDR2 SYDVKM. V was trimmed by 1 base and J by 3 bases, leaving 10 bases between them. The CDR3 sequence is CASSLYERNYNEQFF. The CDR3 DNA sequence: TGTGCCAGCAGTTTATATGAGCGGAACTACAATGAGCAGTTCTTC.

This chain joins TRBV5-1 and TRBJ2-7, with D possibly being TRBD2 (5 bases). Germline CDR1 reads SGHRS; CDR2 reads YFSETQ. V was trimmed by 0 bases and J by 7 bases, leaving 17 bases between them. The CDR3 totals 15 residues. CDR3 bases: TGCGCCAGCAGCTTGGGAGGGATGGGTATTGTGGAGCAGTACTTC. It specifies CASSLGGMGIVEQYF.

The rearrangement links TRBV29-1 to TRBJ2-5; D unresolved. CDR3 length: 10 residues. V lost 7 bases and J lost 5, with 8 bases in between. The germline CDR1 and CDR2 sequences are SQVTM and ANQGSEA. CDR3 amino acids: CSARWETQYF. CDR3 nucleotide sequence: TGCAGCGCCCGGTGGGAGACCCAGTACTTC.

The chain carries TRBV7-9 and TRBJ2-5, with D unresolved. Germline CDR1 and CDR2: SEHNR and FQNEAQ (reference sequence). This CDR3 is 14 amino acids long. The V end was cut by 4 bases, the J end by 3 bases, with 12 bases between. This CDR3 reads CASSSPPSKETQYF. The CDR3 DNA reads as TGTGCCAGCAGCTCCCCTCCGTCTAAAGAGACCCAGTACTTC. Based on the CDR3 plus reference TRBV7-9 and TRBJ2-5, the full variable domain is DTGVSQNPRHKITKRGQNVTFRCDPISEHNRLYWYRQTLGQGPEFLTYFQNEAQLEKSRLLSDRFSAERPKGSFSTLEIQRTEQGDSAMYLCASSSPPSKETQYFGPGTRLLVL.

This clone was picked up a small number of times. The V and J genes are TRBV28 and TRBJ2-5, with 7 nucleotides matching TRBD2. Unmatched junction bases numbered 7, after V lost 7 bases and J lost 5 bases. The CDR3 is 13 residues long. In germline, CDR1 is MDHEN, CDR2 SYDVKM. In DNA form, the CDR3 reads TGTGCCAGCACTTCCTCGACTAGCGAGACCCAGTACTTC. Translating gives CASTSSTSETQYF.

The V and J genes are TRBV6-1 and TRBJ2-7, with 8 bases identical to TRBD1. The germline V gene has CDR1 MNHNS and CDR2 SASEGT. V lost 4 bases to trimming and J lost 0 bases; unmatched junction nucleotides: 8. This CDR3 comprises 16 residues. CDR3 in amino acids: CASSVLRTGSSYEQYF. Written as DNA, the CDR3 is TGTGCCAGCAGTGTATTGCGGACAGGGAGCTCCTACGAGCAGTACTTC.

J is TRBJ1-1 and V is TRBV11-2; D remains unclear. The germline V gene encodes CDR1 SGHAT and CDR2 FQNNGV. Trimming stripped 2 bases from V and 1 base from J, with 8 bases between. CDR3 length: 14 amino acids. The CDR3 DNA reads TGTGCCAGCAGCTTACGCAGACAGAACACTGAAGCTTTCTTT. Translating it yields CASSLRRQNTEAFF. The full variable domain, completed using reference TRBV11-2 and TRBJ1-1, is EAGVAQSPRYKIIEKRQSVAFWCNPISGHATLYWYQQILGQGPKLLIQFQNNGVVDDSQLPKDRFSAERLKGVDSTLKIQPAKLEDSAVYLCASSLRRQNTEAFFGQGTRLTVV.

This clone was seen repeatedly, ten times or more. The chain links TRBV4-1 to TRBJ2-7, with TRBD1 matching 8 bases. The germline V gene encodes CDR1 MGHRA and CDR2 YSYEKL. The CDR3 is 17 residues long. The junction had 12 bases not matched to a gene; V was cut back by 3 bases and J by 2 bases. The CDR3, as DNA: TGCGCCAGCAGCCAGGACTCCTCGTGGACAGGGACCTACGAGCAGTACTTC. Translating gives CASSQDSSWTGTYEQYF.

The chain joins TRBV6-5 to TRBJ1-4; no clear D gene. The CDR3 extends over 14 amino acids. Trimming removed 0 bases from V and 7 bases from J, with 9 bases in between. Germline lookup yields CDR1 MNHEY and CDR2 SVGAGI. The CDR3 region is CASSYSQAGEKLFF. DNA for the CDR3: TGTGCCAGCAGTTACTCGCAGGCCGGTGAAAAACTGTTTTTT.

The chain couples TRBV6-6 to TRBJ1-1; D is unresolved. This CDR3 has 13 amino acids. V gave up 6 bases and J gave up 0 bases, with 8 bases separating them. Looked up from germline, CDR1 is MNHNY and CDR2 is SVGAGI (reference sequence). The CDR3 region is CASSSIMNTEAFF. The CDR3 region has the DNA TGTGCCAGCAGCAGCATCATGAACACTGAAGCTTTCTTT.

The V gene is TRBV10-1, the J gene TRBJ2-7; 13 nucleotides align to TRBD2. CDR3 length equals 20 residues. Per germline, CDR1 WNHNN and CDR2 SYGVQD (reference sequence). V was pared by 2 bases and J by 2 bases, with 15 bases of the junction left unmatched. The CDR3 sequence is CASSEPGLAGVSFLPYEQYF. The CDR3 DNA sequence: TGCGCCAGCAGTGAGCCAGGACTAGCGGGGGTTTCTTTCCTCCCCTACGAGCAGTACTTC.

This rearrangement joins TRBV4-2 to TRBJ2-5, with 7 bases that match TRBD1. Germline loops: CDR1 LGHNA, CDR2 YNFKEQ. V lost 1 base to trimming and J lost 2 bases; unmatched junction nucleotides: 13. The CDR3 has 18 residues. CDR3 protein: CASSQATQGFGNQETQYF. The CDR3 nucleotides are TGTGCCAGCAGCCAAGCGACACAGGGGTTTGGGAATCAAGAGACCCAGTACTTC.

The chain recombines TRBV6-5 with TRBJ2-1; 9 nucleotides line up with TRBD1. Losses at the gene ends were 3 bases for V and 4 bases for J; bases not matched to a gene: 7. Germline loops: CDR1 MNHEY, CDR2 SVGAGI. This CDR3 is built from 16 residues. This CDR3 reads CASSYISGTGYNEQFF. The CDR3 DNA is TGTGCCAGCAGTTATATTAGTGGGACAGGGTACAATGAGCAGTTCTTC.

V and J are TRBV9 and TRBJ2-7, with TRBD2 matching 12 bases. The junction had 13 bases not matched to a gene; V was cut back by 4 bases and J by 5 bases. The germline V gene has CDR1 SGDLS and CDR2 YYNGEE. The CDR3 spans 17 residues. CDR3 in DNA: TGTGCCAGCAGCCCAAGGACTAGCGGGGTCGTCGGAAACGAGCAGTACTTC. It specifies CASSPRTSGVVGNEQYF.

The chain joins TRBV10-3 to TRBJ2-2, with D uncertain. V lost 0 bases, J lost 8 bases, and 13 bases lay in between. Germline assignment: CDR1 ENHRY and CDR2 SYGVKD. This CDR3 has 15 residues. The CDR3 DNA follows: TGTGCCATCAGTGAGTCTAGGGTGGACGTAGGGGAGCTGTTTTTT. Protein sequence: CAISESRVDVGELFF.

V and J are TRBV7-2 and TRBJ2-7; 7 bases are shared with TRBD1. The CDR3 length is 14 residues. Germline V lookup: CDR1 SGHTA, CDR2 FQGNSA. The junction had 2 bases not matched to a gene; V was cut back by 1 base and J by 2 bases. The CDR3 DNA reads TGTGCCAGCAGCTTAGTTCAGGGGGCCTACGAGCAGTACTTC. It translates to CASSLVQGAYEQYF.